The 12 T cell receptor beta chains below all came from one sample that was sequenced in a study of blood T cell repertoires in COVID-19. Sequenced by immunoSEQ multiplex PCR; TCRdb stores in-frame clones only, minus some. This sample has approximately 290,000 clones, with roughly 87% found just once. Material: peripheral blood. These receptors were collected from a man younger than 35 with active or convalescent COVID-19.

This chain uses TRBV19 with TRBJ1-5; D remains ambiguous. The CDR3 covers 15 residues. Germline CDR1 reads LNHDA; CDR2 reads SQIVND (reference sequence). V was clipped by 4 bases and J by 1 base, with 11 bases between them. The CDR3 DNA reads TGTGCCAGTAGTAACCAAGGAGGGAGCAATCAGCCCCAGCATTTT. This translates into CASSNQGGSNQPQHF.

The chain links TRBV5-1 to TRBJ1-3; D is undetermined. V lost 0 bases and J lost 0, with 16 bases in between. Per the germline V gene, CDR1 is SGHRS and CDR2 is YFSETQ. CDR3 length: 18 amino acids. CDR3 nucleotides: TGCGCCAGCAGCTTGGGGCCTGTTGGAGGGAGCTCTGGAAACACCATATATTTT. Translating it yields CASSLGPVGGSSGNTIYF. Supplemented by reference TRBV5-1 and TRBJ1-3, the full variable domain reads KAGVTQTPRYLIKTRGQQVTLSCSPISGHRSVSWYQQTPGQGLQFLFEYFSETQRNKGNFPGRFSGRQFSNSRSEMNVSTLELGDSALYLCASSLGPVGGSSGNTIYFGEGSWLTVV.

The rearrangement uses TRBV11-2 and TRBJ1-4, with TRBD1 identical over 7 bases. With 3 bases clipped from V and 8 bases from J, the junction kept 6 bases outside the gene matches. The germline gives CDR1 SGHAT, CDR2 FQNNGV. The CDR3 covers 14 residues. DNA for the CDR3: TGTGCCAGCAGCTTTACAGGGGCATTAGAAAAACTGTTTTTT. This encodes CASSFTGALEKLFF.

CDR3: CASSQDSARPNSPLHF. CDR3 sequence (DNA): TGTGCCAGCAGCCAAGATTCGGCCAGGCCCAATTCACCCCTCCACTTT. The chain is built from TRBV4-2 and TRBJ1-6; D is unresolved. The length of the CDR3 is 16 residues. Germline CDR1 and CDR2: LGHNA and YNFKEQ. V was shortened by 0 bases and J by 7 bases, with 13 bases between the two germline ends.

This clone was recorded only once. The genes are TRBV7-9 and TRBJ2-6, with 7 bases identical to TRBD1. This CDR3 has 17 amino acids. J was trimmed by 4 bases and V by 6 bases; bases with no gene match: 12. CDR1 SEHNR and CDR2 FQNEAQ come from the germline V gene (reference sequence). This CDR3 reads CASRDKQGIPGANVLTF. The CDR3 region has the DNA TGTGCCAGCAGGGATAAACAGGGGATTCCCGGGGCCAACGTCCTGACTTTC.

CDR3 region: CASSVGSSRSYEQYF. In nucleotides, the CDR3 is TGTGCCAGCAGCGTAGGATCTAGCCGCAGTTACGAGCAGTACTTC. The chain uses TRBV9 and TRBJ2-7; D perhaps matches TRBD2 (5 bases). Germline assignment: CDR1 SGDLS and CDR2 YYNGEE. V dropped 0 bases and J dropped 4 bases, with 14 bases sitting between them. This CDR3 has 15 residues.

In DNA form, the CDR3 reads TGTGCCAGCAGCCCTCGTGTCAGTGGCAACTATGGCTACACCTTC. This sequence encodes CASSPRVSGNYGYTF. V and J are TRBV3-1 (or the pseudogene TRBV3-2) and TRBJ1-2; D not resolved. The CDR3 spans 15 residues. The V end was cut by 4 bases, the J end by 2 bases, with 14 bases between. Germline lookup yields CDR1 LGHDT and CDR2 YNNKEL (reference sequence).

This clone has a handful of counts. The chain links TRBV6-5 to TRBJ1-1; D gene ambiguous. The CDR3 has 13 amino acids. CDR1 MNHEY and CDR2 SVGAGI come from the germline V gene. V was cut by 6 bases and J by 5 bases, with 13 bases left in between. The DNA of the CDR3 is TGTGCCAGCAGGCCCCGGGTGTGGACTGAAGCTTTCTTT. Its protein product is CASRPRVWTEAFF.

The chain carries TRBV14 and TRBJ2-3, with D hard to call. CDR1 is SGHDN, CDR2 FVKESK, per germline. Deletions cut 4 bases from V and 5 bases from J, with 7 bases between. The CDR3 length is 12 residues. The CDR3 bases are TGTGCCAGCAGCCCCCACAGAGATACGCAGTATTTT. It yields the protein CASSPHRDTQYF. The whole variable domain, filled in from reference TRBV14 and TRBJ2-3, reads EAGVTQFPSHSVIEKGQTVTLRCDPISGHDNLYWYRRVMGKEIKFLLHFVKESKQDESGMPNNRFLAERTGGTYSTLKVQPAELEDSGVYFCASSPHRDTQYFGPGTRLTVL.

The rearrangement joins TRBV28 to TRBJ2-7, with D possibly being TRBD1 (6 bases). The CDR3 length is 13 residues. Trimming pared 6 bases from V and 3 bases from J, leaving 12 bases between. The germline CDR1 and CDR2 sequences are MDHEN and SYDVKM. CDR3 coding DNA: TGTGCCAGCAGGCTAAGGGGGAGCTACGAGCAGTACTTC. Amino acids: CASRLRGSYEQYF.

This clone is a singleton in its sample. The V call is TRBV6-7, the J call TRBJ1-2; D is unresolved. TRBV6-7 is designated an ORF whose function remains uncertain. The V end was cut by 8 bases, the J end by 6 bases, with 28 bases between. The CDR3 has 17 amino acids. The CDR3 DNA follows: TGTGCCAGCCCACGTACGGCGGCAGTGGCGTCGTGGGATGGCTACACCTTC. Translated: CASPRTAAVASWDGYTF.

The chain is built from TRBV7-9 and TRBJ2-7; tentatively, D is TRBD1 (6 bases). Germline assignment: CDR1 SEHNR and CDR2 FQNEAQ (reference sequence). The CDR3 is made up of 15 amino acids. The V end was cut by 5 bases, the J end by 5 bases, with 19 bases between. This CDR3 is CASSRNQGMTNEQYF. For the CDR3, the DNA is TGTGCCAGCAGCCGCAATCAGGGGATGACCAACGAGCAGTACTTC. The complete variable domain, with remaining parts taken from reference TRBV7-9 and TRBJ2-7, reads DTGVSQNPRHKITKRGQNVTFRCDPISEHNRLYWYRQTLGQGPEFLTYFQNEAQLEKSRLLSDRFSAERPKGSFSTLEIQRTEQGDSAMYLCASSRNQGMTNEQYFGPGTRLTVT.